This record covers a single T cell receptor (beta chain). Antigen specificity is unknown. This sample is drawn from a study of cytomegalovirus exposure and HLA in healthy donors. The CDR3 contains 14 residues. Germline assignment: CDR1 LNHDA and CDR2 SQIVND (reference sequence). Germline trimming cut 6 bases from V and 6 bases from J; bases unmatched to any gene: 2. Study-wide results and caveats: In vitro data verified three CMV-associated chains as specific for CMV antigens. Being productive about 90% or about 30% of the time was typical of most TCR beta V segments in an earlier analysis.

Both 60 Vbeta primers and 13 Jbeta primers went into the PCR. TCRdb's copy holds only in-frame clones and misses some; the assay was immunoSEQ multiplex PCR. The table lists around 200,000 clones. This TCR was recovered from a woman between 18 and 29 years old in good health and CMV-seropositive. The chain joins TRBV19 to TRBJ1-6, with 10 bases fitting TRBD1. Specimen: PBMCs. The CDR3 region has the DNA TGTGCCAGTAGGGGGGACAGGGGTAATTCACCCCTCCACTTT. It yields the protein CASRGDRGNSPLHF.